This T cell receptor beta chain was captured in a study of post-analysis software for immune sequencing data. Across the study: Relapsing-remitting, secondary progressive and progressive-relapsing forms of multiple sclerosis all featured among disease courses.

The length of the CDR3 is 12 residues. V gave up 2 bases and J gave up 6 bases, with 8 bases separating them. Germline V gene data show CDR1 as LNHNV and CDR2 as YYDKDF (reference sequence). Study-wide points: Compared against controls, patients with multiple sclerosis displayed significantly lower normalized Chao1 diversity. By F measure, strong co-clustering occurred among samples prepared in the same batch. Patients used five TRBV segments, including TRBV5-6, TRBV5-1 and TRBV20-1, more often than controls.

TCR beta libraries were prepared from cDNA with unique molecular identifiers. The source material, roughly 0.85 to 10 million T cells, gave rise to 500,000 or so cDNA molecules. Using its own MiXCR run on the PCR reads, TCRdb lists one record per CDR3 protein. The table includes hundreds of thousands of distinct CDR3 sequences, around 40% detected once. This clonotype was found a few times. Antigen: not known. The J gene is TRBJ2-7, the V gene TRBV15; D not resolved. The TCR originated in a girl aged 10 to 17 with multiple sclerosis. The specimen was blood. The CDR3 loop reads CATSRSPGEQYF. The CDR3 region has the DNA TGTGCCACCAGCAGATCCCCCGGCGAGCAGTACTTC.